This T cell receptor beta chain came from a study of blood T cell repertoires in COVID-19. The CDR3 is made up of 14 amino acids. Germline values: CDR1 SNHLY, CDR2 FYNNEI. Deletions cut 8 bases from V and 4 bases from J, with 15 bases between. This clone was recorded a few times. Only in-frame clones appear in the TCRdb table, and some are missing; sequencing was by immunoSEQ multiplex PCR. The repertoire holds under 200,000 clones, with roughly 90% as singletons. The rearrangement links TRBV2 to TRBJ1-5, with a tentative D call TRBD1 (5 bases). The TCR originated in a man between 60 and 75 years old with acute or convalescent COVID-19. Specimen: peripheral blood. The CDR3 nucleotides are TGTGCCAGCCGGGGGGGAACGGGAAATCAGCCCCAGCATTTT. It translates to CASRGGTGNQPQHF.